These 31 T cell receptor beta chains originate from one sample sequenced in a study of graft-versus-host responses after intestinal transplantation. Produced via immunoSEQ multiplex PCR; TCRdb's table is partial and in-frame only. The profile shows under 25,000 clones, approximately 86% of them singletons. Sample: PBMCs, taken about 240 days after intestinal transplant. These receptors all stem from a human patient who received an intestinal transplant, so some T cells may come from the graft donor.

The V call is TRBV4-1, the J call TRBJ2-7; D might be TRBD2 (6 bases). There are 16 residues in the CDR3. Germline loops: CDR1 MGHRA, CDR2 YSYEKL. Trimming cost V 1 base and J 1 base, with 14 bases left between them. The CDR3 DNA is TGCGCCAGCAGCCAAGTACCCTGGGGGGATTCCTACGAGCAGTACTTC. Amino acids: CASSQVPWGDSYEQYF.

The chain employs TRBV2 and TRBJ2-1, with unresolved D. Trimming pared 2 bases from V and 0 bases from J, leaving 8 bases between. CDR3 length: 15 residues. Germline CDR1 reads SNHLY; CDR2 reads FYNNEI. The CDR3 is CASSEWASSYNEQFF. The CDR3 DNA follows: TGTGCCAGCAGTGAATGGGCTAGCTCCTACAATGAGCAGTTCTTC.

This chain joins TRBV5-4 and TRBJ2-7, with 9 bases aligning to TRBD1. The germline V gene encodes CDR1 SGHNT and CDR2 YYREEE (reference sequence). CDR3 size: 13 residues. V was pared by 4 bases and J by 3 bases, with 2 bases of the junction left unmatched. The CDR3: CASSPDRGYEQYF. CDR3 coding DNA: TGTGCCAGCAGCCCGGACAGGGGCTACGAGCAGTACTTC.

A single count supports this clone. V is TRBV28 and J is TRBJ1-5; D ambiguous. The CDR3 extends over 14 amino acids. The germline gives CDR1 MDHEN, CDR2 SYDVKM. V was clipped by 5 bases and J by 3 bases, with 11 bases between them. As DNA, the CDR3 is TGTGCCAGCAGTGGCAGAAGAACCAATCAGCCCCAGCATTTT. Translated, it gives CASSGRRTNQPQHF.

The rearrangement uses TRBV18 and TRBJ1-1, with 7 bases fitting TRBD1. CDR3 length equals 14 residues. V was pared by 3 bases and J by 7 bases, with 8 bases of the junction left unmatched. Germline values: CDR1 KGHSH, CDR2 LQKENI. For the CDR3, the DNA is TGTGCCAGCTCACCGGGGGACAGATATGGTGAAGCTTTCTTT. It encodes CASSPGDRYGEAFF.

The chain recombines TRBV6-1 with TRBJ1-2; 9 nucleotides match TRBD1. CDR1 and CDR2 (germline): MNHNS, SASEGT. J lost 8 bases, V lost 5 bases, and 3 bases had no gene match. The CDR3 has 12 residues. The CDR3 loop reads CASSLQGAGYTF. CDR3 nucleotide sequence: TGTGCCAGCAGTCTACAGGGGGCAGGCTACACCTTC.

The chain recombines TRBV15 with TRBJ2-7; maybe TRBD2 (7 bases). Trimming removed 0 bases from V and 5 bases from J, with 14 bases in between. The germline gives CDR1 LNHNV, CDR2 YYDKDF (reference sequence). This CDR3 has 15 residues. The CDR3 spells CATSRDRGAGNEQYF. The CDR3 bases are TGTGCCACCAGCAGAGACCGGGGGGCGGGCAACGAGCAGTACTTC.

This rearrangement joins TRBV4-2 to TRBJ1-3; possible D gene TRBD1, 6 bases. Trimming removed 1 base from V and 2 bases from J, with 12 bases in between. The CDR3 is 16 residues long. Germline V gene sequence: CDR1 LGHNA, CDR2 YNFKEQ. The CDR3: CASSQAGALAGNTIYF. DNA of the CDR3: TGTGCCAGCAGCCAAGCGGGGGCTTTAGCTGGAAACACCATATATTTT.

This clone was seen just once. This rearrangement joins TRBV5-1 to TRBJ1-1; D might be TRBD1 (5 bases). The V end lost 0 bases, the J end lost 4 bases, and 13 bases lay between the germline ends. This CDR3 spans 15 amino acids. Germline-derived CDR1 and CDR2 are SGHRS and YFSETQ. CDR3 coding DNA: TGCGCCAGCAGCTTGGGTGTGGCAAGGGGCACTGAAGCTTTCTTT. Translation: CASSLGVARGTEAFF.

J is TRBJ1-5 and V is TRBV7-8, with a weak D call TRBD1 (6 bases). CDR1 and CDR2 from the germline V gene are SGHVS and FQNEAQ. Trimming removed 3 bases from V and 0 bases from J, with 9 bases in between. This CDR3 region has 15 residues. CDR3 in DNA: TGTGCCAGCAGCTTGGAGGACAGTAGCAATCAGCCCCAGCATTTT. Translated, it gives CASSLEDSSNQPQHF. The full variable domain, rest sourced from reference TRBV7-8 and TRBJ1-5, is GAGVSQSPRYKVAKRGQDVALRCDPISGHVSLFWYQQALGQGPEFLTYFQNEAQLDKSGLPSDRFFAERPEGSVSTLKIQRTQQEDSAVYLCASSLEDSSNQPQHFGDGTRLSIL.

As regards this clone: The junction and the germline gene differ at one end; a read error may be behind it. This chain links TRBV5-6 with TRBJ1-6; possible D gene TRBD1, 5 bases. Germline CDR1 is SGHDT and CDR2 is YYEEEE. The CDR3 sequence is 17 residues long. CDR3: CAGSLGVPSPYNSPLHF. CDR3 in DNA: TGTGCCGGCAGCTTGGGGGTTCCCAGCCCCTATAATTCACCCCTCCACTTT.

The V call is TRBV5-6, the J call TRBJ2-5; possibly TRBD1 for D (7 bases). Germline assignment: CDR1 SGHDT and CDR2 YYEEEE. Trimming removed 6 bases at V and 3 bases at J, with 9 bases between. This CDR3 spans 12 amino acids. The CDR3 coding sequence is TGTGCCAGCATCAGGGGGGAAGAGACCCAGTACTTC. It translates to CASIRGEETQYF.

The gene calls are TRBV2 and TRBJ1-5; perhaps TRBD1 as D (6 bases). Germline V gives CDR1 SNHLY, CDR2 FYNNEI. V lost 6 bases, J lost 1 base, and 13 bases lay in between. CDR3 length: 15 residues. CDR3 in DNA: TGTGCCAGCAGGGAGACAGGTCACAGCAATCAGCCCCAGCATTTT. This gives the protein CASRETGHSNQPQHF.

This clone was counted only a few times. V and J are TRBV27 and TRBJ2-1, with TRBD2 matching over 7 bases. Germline V CDR1 and CDR2: MNHEY, SMNVEV (reference sequence). V was pared by 1 base and J by 2 bases, with 2 bases of the junction left unmatched. There are 15 residues in the CDR3. The CDR3 sequence is CASSLLGGAYNEQFF. CDR3 bases: TGTGCCAGCAGTTTATTGGGGGGGGCCTACAATGAGCAGTTCTTC.

The chain joins TRBV7-9 to TRBJ1-1; 7 nucleotides align to TRBD1. CDR3 length equals 12 residues. Trimming removed 6 bases from V and 10 bases from J; junction bases left unmatched: 8. The germline CDR1 and CDR2 sequences are SEHNR and FQNEAQ (reference sequence). DNA of the CDR3: TGTGCCAGCAGTGGGACAGTAGAAAGAGCTTTCTTT. Its translation: CASSGTVERAFF. Based on the CDR3 plus reference TRBV7-9 and TRBJ1-1, the full variable domain is DTGVSQNPRHKITKRGQNVTFRCDPISEHNRLYWYRQTLGQGPEFLTYFQNEAQLEKSRLLSDRFSAERPKGSFSTLEIQRTEQGDSAMYLCASSGTVERAFFGQGTRLTVV.

This chain uses TRBV11-1 with TRBJ2-1; 10 bases align to TRBD1. The germline V gene encodes CDR1 SGHAT and CDR2 FQDESV (reference sequence). The CDR3 runs to 16 residues. J lost 6 bases, V lost 2 bases, and 7 bases had no gene match. In nucleotides, the CDR3 is TGTGCCAGCAGCTTACCGGGACAGGGGCTACTCAATGAGCAGTTCTTC. It yields the protein CASSLPGQGLLNEQFF.

The chain employs TRBV6-4 and TRBJ1-2; no firm D call. Germline assignment: CDR1 MRHNA and CDR2 SNTAGT. This CDR3 has 13 amino acids. Trimming took off 3 bases at V and 1 base at J, with 6 bases between the two ends. In DNA, the CDR3 is TGTGCCAGCAGTGAGGGAGTTAACTATGGCTACACCTTC. It translates to CASSEGVNYGYTF.

This chain uses TRBV4-1 with TRBJ2-1, with 7 nucleotides matching TRBD1. CDR3 length: 17 amino acids. Germline values: CDR1 MGHRA, CDR2 YSYEKL. J lost 7 bases, V lost 3 bases, and 15 bases had no gene match. CDR3 nucleotides: TGCGCCAGCAGCCATCCTTGGGACAGCCCTGAGGGTAATGAGCAGTTCTTC. Its protein product is CASSHPWDSPEGNEQFF.

The chain recombines TRBV6-5 with TRBJ2-7; no clear D gene. The V end lost 5 bases, the J end lost 6 bases, and 14 bases lay between the germline ends. The CDR3 totals 13 residues. Germline loops: CDR1 MNHEY, CDR2 SVGAGI. This CDR3 reads CASSPPNSGEQYF. The CDR3 nucleotides are TGTGCCAGCAGTCCCCCCAATAGTGGCGAGCAGTACTTC.

This chain joins TRBV7-3 and TRBJ2-1; TRBD1 is a possible D gene (5 bases). V was cut by 4 bases and J by 1 base, with 11 bases left in between. This CDR3 has 15 amino acids. Germline CDR1 SGHTA, CDR2 FQGTGA. CDR3 protein: CASSSGWDSYNEQFF. The CDR3 nucleotides read TGTGCCAGCAGCTCAGGGTGGGATTCCTACAATGAGCAGTTCTTC.

The chain couples TRBV5-3 to TRBJ2-7, with 7 bases identical to TRBD1. TRBV5-3 is identified as an open reading frame with a role that is uncertain. V lost 3 bases and J lost 5; bases outside the gene matches: 2. This CDR3 has 12 amino acids. In DNA form, the CDR3 reads TGTGCCAGAAGCTACAGGGGCGACGAGCAGTACTTC. Translation gives CARSYRGDEQYF.

This clone was detected only once. This chain joins TRBV18 and TRBJ2-2, with D unclear. With 3 bases removed from V and 0 bases from J, the gap between germline ends came to 2 bases. CDR1 is KGHSH and CDR2 is LQKENI in the germline V gene. This CDR3 region has 13 residues. The DNA for the CDR3 is TGTGCCAGCTCACCGCCGAACACCGGGGAGCTGTTTTTT. It translates to CASSPPNTGELFF.

The chain recombines TRBV13 with TRBJ1-1, with 9 bases identical to TRBD1. V lost 5 bases and J lost 5; bases outside the gene matches: 9. This CDR3 spans 15 amino acids. Per germline, CDR1 PRHDT and CDR2 FYEKMQ (reference sequence). The CDR3 bases are TGTGCCAGCAGCCTAGCCGGGACAGGGTCGACTGAAGCTTTCTTT. Amino acids: CASSLAGTGSTEAFF.

This clone is a singleton in its sample. The chain uses TRBV27 and TRBJ1-5; D is unclear. The CDR3 has 13 residues. Germline values: CDR1 MNHEY, CDR2 SMNVEV (reference sequence). V lost 3 bases, J lost 3 bases, and 6 bases lay in between. CDR3 residues: CASSFNNNQPQHF. As DNA, the CDR3 is TGTGCCAGCAGTTTTAACAACAATCAGCCCCAGCATTTT.

The chain recombines TRBV16 with TRBJ2-3; D not resolved. V was trimmed by 0 bases and J by 4 bases, leaving 8 bases between them. Germline CDR1 reads KGHSY; CDR2 reads FQNENV. The CDR3 loop spans 14 amino acids. The CDR3 protein is CASSQSEGPDTQYF. In nucleotides, the CDR3 is TGTGCCAGCAGCCAATCGGAAGGTCCAGATACGCAGTATTTT.

The genes are TRBV7-6 and TRBJ1-5, with D perhaps matching TRBD1 (5 bases). Trimming took 0 bases from V and 1 from J, leaving 7 bases between them. The CDR3 is made up of 15 amino acids. Germline V lookup: CDR1 SGHVS, CDR2 FNYEAQ. DNA of the CDR3: TGTGCCAGCAGCTTAGCGCGGGGGAGCAATCAGCCCCAGCATTTT. As protein: CASSLARGSNQPQHF.

The genes are TRBV5-1 and TRBJ2-3, with 9 bases that match TRBD1. The CDR3 contains 16 residues. CDR1 and CDR2 (germline): SGHRS, YFSETQ. J lost 2 bases, V lost 0 bases, and 4 bases had no gene match. The CDR3 reads CASSLATGGSTDTQYF. The CDR3 nucleotides read TGCGCCAGCAGCTTGGCGACAGGGGGTTCCACAGATACGCAGTATTTT. The whole variable domain, filled in from reference TRBV5-1 and TRBJ2-3, reads KAGVTQTPRYLIKTRGQQVTLSCSPISGHRSVSWYQQTPGQGLQFLFEYFSETQRNKGNFPGRFSGRQFSNSRSEMNVSTLELGDSALYLCASSLATGGSTDTQYFGPGTRLTVL.

The V call is TRBV27, the J call TRBJ1-1, with D perhaps TRBD1 (6 bases). Germline-derived CDR1 and CDR2 are MNHEY and SMNVEV (reference sequence). V lost 3 bases, J lost 7 bases, and 12 bases lay in between. The CDR3 covers 13 residues. CDR3 residues: CASSFGGRNEAFF. The DNA of the CDR3 is TGTGCCAGCAGTTTCGGGGGGCGGAATGAAGCTTTCTTT.

The rearrangement uses TRBV4-1 and TRBJ2-1, with TRBD2 identical over 7 bases. The CDR3 totals 17 residues. From germline, CDR1 is MGHRA and CDR2 YSYEKL. V was clipped by 0 bases and J by 4 bases; unmatched bases: 9. CDR3 loop: CASSQEWVGGGYNEQFF. The CDR3 DNA reads as TGCGCCAGCAGCCAAGAGTGGGTGGGCGGGGGTTACAATGAGCAGTTCTTC.

The chain employs TRBV19 and TRBJ1-2; D ambiguous. Germline assignment: CDR1 LNHDA and CDR2 SQIVND (reference sequence). This CDR3 has 13 residues. Between the trimmed V and J ends, which lost 7 bases and 0 bases, there was a span of 9 bases. DNA of the CDR3: TGTGCCAGTACTCGGGAGCCTAACTATGGCTACACCTTC. Amino acids: CASTREPNYGYTF.

The chain joins TRBV6-5 to TRBJ1-1; D may be TRBD1 (6 bases). V lost 5 bases and J lost 1, with 8 bases in between. Germline assignment: CDR1 MNHEY and CDR2 SVGAGI. The CDR3 has 13 residues. The CDR3 protein is CASSGTPNTEAFF. The CDR3, as DNA: TGTGCCAGCAGTGGGACACCGAACACTGAAGCTTTCTTT.